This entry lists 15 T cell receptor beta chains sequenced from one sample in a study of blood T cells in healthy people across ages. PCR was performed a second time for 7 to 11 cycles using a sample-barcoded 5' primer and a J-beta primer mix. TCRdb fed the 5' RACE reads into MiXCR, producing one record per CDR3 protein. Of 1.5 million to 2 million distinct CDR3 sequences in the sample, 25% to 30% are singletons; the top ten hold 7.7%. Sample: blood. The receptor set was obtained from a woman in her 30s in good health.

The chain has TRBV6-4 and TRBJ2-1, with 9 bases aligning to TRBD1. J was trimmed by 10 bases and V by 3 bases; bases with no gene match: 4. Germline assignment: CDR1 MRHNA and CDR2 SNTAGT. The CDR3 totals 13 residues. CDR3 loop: CASSEVTGGEQFF. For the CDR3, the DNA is TGTGCCAGCAGTGAGGTTACAGGGGGCGAGCAGTTCTTC.

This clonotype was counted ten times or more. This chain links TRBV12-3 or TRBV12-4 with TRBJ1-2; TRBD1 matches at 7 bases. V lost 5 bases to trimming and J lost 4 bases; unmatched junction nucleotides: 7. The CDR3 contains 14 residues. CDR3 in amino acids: CASSGSGTAYGYTF. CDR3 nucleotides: TGTGCCAGCAGTGGCTCCGGGACAGCCTATGGCTACACCTTC.

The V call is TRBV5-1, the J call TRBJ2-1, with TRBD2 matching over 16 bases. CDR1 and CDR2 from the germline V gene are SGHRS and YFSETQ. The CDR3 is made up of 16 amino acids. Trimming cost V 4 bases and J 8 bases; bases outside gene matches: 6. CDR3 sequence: CASSMGLAGGPHEQFF. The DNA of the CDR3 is TGCGCCAGCAGCATGGGACTAGCGGGAGGGCCTCATGAGCAGTTCTTC.

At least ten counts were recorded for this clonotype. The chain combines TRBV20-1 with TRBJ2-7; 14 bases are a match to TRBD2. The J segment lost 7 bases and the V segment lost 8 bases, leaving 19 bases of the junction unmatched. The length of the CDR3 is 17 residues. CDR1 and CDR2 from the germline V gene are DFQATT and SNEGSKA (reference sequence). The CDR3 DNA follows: TGCAGTTACGAGAATCCCACCACCGGGACTAGCGGGGGTGAGCAGTACTTC. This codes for CSYENPTTGTSGGEQYF.

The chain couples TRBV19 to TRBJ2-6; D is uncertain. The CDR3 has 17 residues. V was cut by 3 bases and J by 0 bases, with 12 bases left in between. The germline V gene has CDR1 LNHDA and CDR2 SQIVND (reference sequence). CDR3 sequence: CASSIQRTHSGANVLTF. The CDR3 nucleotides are TGTGCCAGTAGTATTCAGAGAACTCACTCTGGGGCCAACGTCCTGACTTTC.

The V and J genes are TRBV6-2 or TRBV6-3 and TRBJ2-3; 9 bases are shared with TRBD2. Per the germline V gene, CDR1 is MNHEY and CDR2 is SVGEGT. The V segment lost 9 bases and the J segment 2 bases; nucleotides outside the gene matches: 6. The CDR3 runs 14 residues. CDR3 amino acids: CASGSGRLTDTQYF. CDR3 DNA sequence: TGTGCCAGTGGCAGCGGGAGGCTCACAGATACGCAGTATTTT.

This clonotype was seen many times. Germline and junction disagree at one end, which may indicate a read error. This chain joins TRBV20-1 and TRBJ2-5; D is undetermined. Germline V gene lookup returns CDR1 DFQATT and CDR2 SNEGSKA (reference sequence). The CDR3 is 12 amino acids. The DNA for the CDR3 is TGCAGTGCGATGACGGACCAGGAGACCCAGTACTTC. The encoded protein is CSAMTDQETQYF.

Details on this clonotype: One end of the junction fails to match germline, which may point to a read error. DNA for the CDR3: TGTGCCCTCAGCCGGGACCATTACAATGAGCAGTTCTTC. It yields the protein CALSRDHYNEQFF. The chain employs TRBV10-3 and TRBJ2-1; D possibly uses TRBD1 or TRBD2 (5 bases each). Looked up from germline, CDR1 is ENHRY and CDR2 is SYGVKD. The CDR3 contains 13 residues.

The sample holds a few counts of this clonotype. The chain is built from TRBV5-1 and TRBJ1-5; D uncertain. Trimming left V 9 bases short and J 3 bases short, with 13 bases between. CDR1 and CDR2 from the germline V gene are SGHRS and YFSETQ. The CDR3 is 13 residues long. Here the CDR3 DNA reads TGCGCCAAGGAGCCCAGGTTCAATCAGCCCCAGCATTTT. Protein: CAKEPRFNQPQHF.

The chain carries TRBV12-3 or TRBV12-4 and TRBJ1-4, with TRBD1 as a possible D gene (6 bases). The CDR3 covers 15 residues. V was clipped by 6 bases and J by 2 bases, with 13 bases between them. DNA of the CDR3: TGTGCCAGCAGACTACAGGGAATGACTAATGAAAAACTGTTTTTT. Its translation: CASRLQGMTNEKLFF.

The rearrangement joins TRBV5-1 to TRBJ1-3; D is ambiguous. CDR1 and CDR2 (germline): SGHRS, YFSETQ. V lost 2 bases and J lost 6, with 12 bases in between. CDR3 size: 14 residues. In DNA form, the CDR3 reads TGCGCCAGCAGCTTTATGGGCTTCCAAAACACCATATATTTT. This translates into CASSFMGFQNTIYF.

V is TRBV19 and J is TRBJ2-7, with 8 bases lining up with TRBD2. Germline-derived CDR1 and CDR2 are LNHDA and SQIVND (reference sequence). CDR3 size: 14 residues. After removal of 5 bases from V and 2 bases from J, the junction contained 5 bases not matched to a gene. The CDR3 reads CASSFSGNAYEQYF. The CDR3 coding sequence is TGTGCCAGTAGTTTTAGCGGGAATGCCTACGAGCAGTACTTC.

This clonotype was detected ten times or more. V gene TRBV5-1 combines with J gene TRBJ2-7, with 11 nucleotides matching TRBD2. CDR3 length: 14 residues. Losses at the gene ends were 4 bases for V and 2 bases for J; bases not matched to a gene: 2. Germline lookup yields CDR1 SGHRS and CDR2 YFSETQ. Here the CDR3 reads CASSQTSGTYEQYF. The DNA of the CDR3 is TGCGCCAGCAGCCAGACTAGCGGGACCTACGAGCAGTACTTC. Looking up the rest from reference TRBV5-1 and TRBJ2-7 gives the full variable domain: KAGVTQTPRYLIKTRGQQVTLSCSPISGHRSVSWYQQTPGQGLQFLFEYFSETQRNKGNFPGRFSGRQFSNSRSEMNVSTLELGDSALYLCASSQTSGTYEQYFGPGTRLTVT.

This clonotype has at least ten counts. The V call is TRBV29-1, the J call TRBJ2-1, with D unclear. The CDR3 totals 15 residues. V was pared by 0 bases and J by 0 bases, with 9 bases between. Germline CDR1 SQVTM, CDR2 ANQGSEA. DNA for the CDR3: TGCAGCGTTGAAGATAGTGCCAGCTCCTACAATGAGCAGTTCTTC. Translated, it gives CSVEDSASSYNEQFF.

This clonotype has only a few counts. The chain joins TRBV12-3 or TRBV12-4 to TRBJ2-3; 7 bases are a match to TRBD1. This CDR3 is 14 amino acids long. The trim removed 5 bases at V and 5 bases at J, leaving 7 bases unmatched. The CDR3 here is CASSPRDSRDTQYF. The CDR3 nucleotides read TGTGCCAGCAGTCCCAGGGACAGTCGAGATACGCAGTATTTT.